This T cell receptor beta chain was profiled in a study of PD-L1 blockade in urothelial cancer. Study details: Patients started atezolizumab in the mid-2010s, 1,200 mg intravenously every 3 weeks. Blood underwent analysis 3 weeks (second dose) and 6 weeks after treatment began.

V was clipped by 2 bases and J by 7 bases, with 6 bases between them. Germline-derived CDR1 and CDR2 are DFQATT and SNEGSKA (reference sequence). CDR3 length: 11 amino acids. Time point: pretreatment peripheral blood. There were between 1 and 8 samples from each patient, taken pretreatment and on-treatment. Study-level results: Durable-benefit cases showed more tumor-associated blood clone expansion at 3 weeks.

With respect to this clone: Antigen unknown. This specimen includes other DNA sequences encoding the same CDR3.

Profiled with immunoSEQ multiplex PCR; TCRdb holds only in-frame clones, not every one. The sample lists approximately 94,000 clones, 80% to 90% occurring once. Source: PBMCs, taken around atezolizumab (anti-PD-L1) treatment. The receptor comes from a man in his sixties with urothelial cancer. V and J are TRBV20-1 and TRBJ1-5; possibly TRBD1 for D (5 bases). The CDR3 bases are TGCAGTGCTAGACAGGGACAGCCCCAGCATTTT. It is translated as CSARQGQPQHF.